This passage covers 17 T cell receptor beta chains from one sample sequenced in a study of CD8 T cells in Susac syndrome. Random hexamers were used to reverse transcribe the RNA input (roughly 0.5 to 1 ug). TCRdb ran MiXCR on the immunoSEQ multiplex PCR reads and lists one entry per CDR3 protein. Altogether around 190,000 distinct CDR3 sequences are present, approximately 94% being singletons, with the ten largest covering 0.1% to 0.12%. The specimen sequenced was CD4+ T cells from PBMCs. Every receptor here comes from a human donor in good health.

The chain recombines TRBV3-1 with TRBJ1-2; 7 bases line up with TRBD1. The V and J ends lost 0 bases and 2 bases, in that order; junction bases with no gene match: 3. This CDR3 region has 15 residues. In germline, CDR1 is LGHDT, CDR2 YNNKEL (reference sequence). CDR3 in amino acids: CASSQETGANYGYTF. In nucleotides, the CDR3 is TGTGCCAGCAGCCAAGAAACAGGGGCGAACTATGGCTACACCTTC.

The chain joins TRBV25-1 to TRBJ1-2; a weak D match, TRBD1 (5 bases). Germline lookup yields CDR1 MGHDK and CDR2 SYGVNS. CDR3 length: 16 amino acids. Trimming took off 0 bases at V and 6 bases at J, with 17 bases between the two ends. CDR3 sequence: CASSEYWGRAPDGYTF. Here the CDR3 DNA reads TGTGCCAGCAGTGAATATTGGGGCAGGGCCCCGGATGGCTACACCTTC.

The rearrangement uses TRBV2 and TRBJ1-6, with TRBD1 matching over 8 bases. With V trimmed by 7 bases and J by 2 bases, 10 bases remained unmatched. Germline loops: CDR1 SNHLY, CDR2 FYNNEI. This CDR3 contains 17 residues. The CDR3 loop is CASTRQGIGTYNSPLHF. The CDR3, as DNA: TGTGCCAGCACGAGACAGGGGATAGGTACCTATAATTCACCCCTCCACTTT.

This chain joins TRBV19 and TRBJ1-2; D remains unclear. The CDR3 runs to 16 residues. Germline V lookup: CDR1 LNHDA, CDR2 SQIVND (reference sequence). Deletions cut 1 base from V and 4 bases from J, with 16 bases between. As DNA, the CDR3 is TGTGCCAGTAGTATAGCCAATACGAGGAAGAGCTATGGCTACACCTTC. Residues: CASSIANTRKSYGYTF. Filled out from reference TRBV19 and TRBJ1-2, the complete variable domain reads DGGITQSPKYLFRKEGQNVTLSCEQNLNHDAMYWYRQDPGQGLRLIYYSQIVNDFQKGDIAEGYSVSREKKESFPLTVTSAQKNPTAFYLCASSIANTRKSYGYTFGSGTRLTVV.

The chain carries TRBV12-3 or TRBV12-4 and TRBJ1-4; D not certain. The CDR3 has 15 amino acids. Deletions cut 6 bases from V and 0 bases from J, with 11 bases between. CDR3 nucleotide sequence: TGTGCCAGCAGGGCAGGAGCCGCAACTAATGAAAAACTGTTTTTT. Protein product: CASRAGAATNEKLFF.

This clonotype appeared a single time. V and J are TRBV19 and TRBJ1-3, with D hard to call. V lost 5 bases, J lost 4 bases, and 9 bases lay in between. The CDR3 totals 13 residues. Germline V gene lookup returns CDR1 LNHDA and CDR2 SQIVND (reference sequence). For the CDR3, the DNA is TGTGCCAGTAGTGAAAGAAGCGGAAACACCATATATTTT. It codes for CASSERSGNTIYF.

This chain links TRBV29-1 with TRBJ1-5; possibly TRBD1 for D (6 bases). Germline-derived CDR1 and CDR2 are SQVTM and ANQGSEA. The CDR3 is 15 amino acids. V lost 6 bases and J lost 2, with 17 bases in between. The chain's CDR3 is CSVQQPGAGNQPQHF. The CDR3 nucleotides read TGCAGCGTCCAGCAGCCAGGGGCCGGCAATCAGCCCCAGCATTTT. The entire variable domain, with the rest obtained from reference TRBV29-1 and TRBJ1-5, is as follows: SAVISQKPSRDICQRGTSLTIQCQVDSQVTMMFWYRQQPGQSLTLIATANQGSEATYESGFVIDKFPISRPNLTFSTLTVSNMSPEDSSIYLCSVQQPGAGNQPQHFGDGTRLSIL.

The chain combines TRBV7-9 with TRBJ2-1; D is possibly TRBD1 (5 bases). The ends were cut back, 3 bases at V and 8 bases at J, with 11 bases in the middle. This CDR3 has 13 residues. Germline V lookup: CDR1 SEHNR, CDR2 FQNEAQ (reference sequence). The DNA for the CDR3 is TGTGCCAGCAGCTTCCAGGGTAACGATGAGCAGTTCTTC. Translation: CASSFQGNDEQFF.

The chain couples TRBV30 to TRBJ2-1; possible D gene TRBD1, 5 bases. Germline V CDR1 and CDR2: GTSNPN, SVGIG (reference sequence). The CDR3 spans 15 residues. Trimming cost V 0 bases and J 1 base, with 10 bases left between them. CDR3 sequence: CAWSVVGPSYNEQFF. For the CDR3, the DNA is TGTGCCTGGAGTGTGGTGGGGCCGTCCTACAATGAGCAGTTCTTC.

The gene calls are TRBV7-9 and TRBJ2-7, with D maybe TRBD2 (6 bases). Trimming left V 3 bases short and J 6 bases short, with 12 bases between. The CDR3 has 13 amino acids. The germline V gene has CDR1 SEHNR and CDR2 FQNEAQ (reference sequence). CDR3: CASSFGTVGEQYF. CDR3 in DNA: TGTGCCAGCAGCTTCGGGACTGTAGGCGAGCAGTACTTC.

J is TRBJ2-7 and V is TRBV27, with 12 bases matching TRBD1. Germline V gene lookup returns CDR1 MNHEY and CDR2 SMNVEV (reference sequence). This CDR3 has 15 amino acids. After removal of 6 bases from V and 6 bases from J, the junction contained 9 bases not matched to a gene. The CDR3 spells CASRRRGQGAVEQYV. The CDR3 bases are TGTGCCAGCAGACGGAGGGGACAGGGGGCGGTCGAGCAGTACGTC.

The chain employs TRBV6-2 or TRBV6-3 and TRBJ2-2; no clear D. Germline CDR1 MNHEY, CDR2 SVGEGT. Trimming pared 8 bases from V and 5 bases from J, leaving 6 bases between. The CDR3 is 11 residues long. CDR3 region: CASRKTGELFF. The CDR3 nucleotides read TGTGCCAGCCGGAAAACCGGGGAGCTGTTTTTT.

CDR3 protein: CASRPRGESTDTQYF. DNA of the CDR3: TGTGCCAGCAGACCGCGGGGGGAGAGCACAGATACGCAGTATTTT. The rearrangement joins TRBV28 to TRBJ2-3; 8 nucleotides line up with TRBD2. Per the germline V gene, CDR1 is MDHEN and CDR2 is SYDVKM. V shed 6 bases and J 0 bases; nucleotides not matched to a gene: 5. This CDR3 is 15 amino acids long.

V and J are TRBV7-8 and TRBJ2-7, with D possibly TRBD2 on 6 matching bases. Trimming shortened V by 10 bases and J by 7 bases, and 17 bases separated the two germline ends. The germline CDR1 and CDR2 sequences are SGHVS and FQNEAQ. This CDR3 spans 12 amino acids. The CDR3 protein is CAIRVPGGEQYF. The CDR3 nucleotides read TGTGCCATACGAGTTCCCGGGGGTGAGCAGTACTTC.

The chain employs TRBV14 and TRBJ1-3; D is unclear. V was cut by 0 bases and J by 2 bases, with 11 bases left in between. This CDR3 has 16 residues. Germline CDR1 is SGHDN and CDR2 is FVKESK. The CDR3 nucleotides read TGTGCCAGCAGCCAAGACGAACTCCAGGCTGGAAACACCATATATTTT. It specifies CASSQDELQAGNTIYF.

This rearrangement joins TRBV3-1 to TRBJ2-7; TRBD1 aligns across 10 bases. This CDR3 has 14 residues. The germline CDR1 and CDR2 sequences are LGHDT and YNNKEL (reference sequence). The trim removed 8 bases at V and 2 bases at J, leaving 6 bases unmatched. CDR3 region: CASRDRGLTYEQYV. The CDR3, as DNA: TGTGCCAGCCGGGACAGGGGATTAACCTACGAGCAGTACGTC.

The chain has TRBV28 and TRBJ2-3; 11 bases align to TRBD2. Germline lookup yields CDR1 MDHEN and CDR2 SYDVKM. The trim removed 2 bases at V and 0 bases at J, leaving 7 bases unmatched. The CDR3 extends over 18 amino acids. DNA of the CDR3: TGTGCCAGCAGTTTAGGTTTAGCGGGGGGGCGAAGCACAGATACGCAGTATTTT. This codes for CASSLGLAGGRSTDTQYF.